These T cell receptor beta chains were read from a single sample in a study of regulatory T cells in long-lasting Graves disease. TCRdb fed the multiplex PCR reads into MiXCR, producing one record per CDR3 protein. The table shows some 560,000 distinct CDR3 sequences, with roughly 16% occurring only once. This sample also appeared in a second study, on T cells in Graves' hyperthyroidism and ophthalmopathy.

The specimen comprised peripheral blood mononuclear cells (PBMCs), sampled at new diagnosis, from a patient treated with antithyroid drugs. The receptors were gathered from a woman aged 35-65 years with Graves disease. Both conserved end residues are part of each CDR3. The order of the fields is V gene, D gene, J gene, clone size, CDR3 DNA, CDR3 protein. A D gene is named only where the DNA matches it firmly. Not all rows give a size; the values are once, few, many and, for expanded clones, a class.

TRBV7-2	TRBD2	TRBJ2-3	-	TGTGCCAGCAGCTTAGTGGGGGGGGGGGGAACGCAGTATTTT	CASSLVGGGGTQYF
TRBV20-1	-	TRBJ2-2	many	TGCAGTGCTAGGCACACCTACACCGGGGAGCTGTTTTTT	CSARHTYTGELFF
TRBV12-3/TRBV12-4	TRBD2	TRBJ2-7	many	TGTGCCAGCAGTCCTTGGACTAGCGGGGCCTCCTACGAGCAGTACTTC	CASSPWTSGASYEQYF
TRBV5-6	-	TRBJ1-2	-	TGTGCCAGCAGCCCGGACAGCGACTATGGCTACACCTTC	CASSPDSDYGYTF
TRBV5-1	-	TRBJ2-4	many	TGCGCCAGCAGCTATAGCGGTGGCATTCAGTACTTC	CASSYSGGIQYF
TRBV10-3	-	TRBJ2-7	-	TGTGCCATCAGCGAGGGGGGATCCCTGTACGAGCAGTACTTC	CAISEGGSLYEQYF
TRBV10-3	-	TRBJ1-2	-	TGTGCCATCCTGAACAGAACTAACTATGGCTACACCTTC	CAILNRTNYGYTF
TRBV20-1	TRBD2	TRBJ2-5	many	TGCAGTGCTAGGGAACTAGCGGGCCCGGAAGGAACCCAGTACTTC	CSARELAGPEGTQYF
TRBV28	-	TRBJ2-1	many	-	CASSSSVRDREVNEQFF
TRBV14	-	TRBJ2-7	-	TGTGCCAGCAGCCTTCGGGCAGGGCTAGCTAGCTACGAGCAGTACTTC	CASSLRAGLASYEQYF
TRBV11-2	-	TRBJ2-2	-	TGTGCCAGCAGCTCTACGGGGGCGGGGATGAACACCGGGGAGCTGTTTTTT	CASSSTGAGMNTGELFF
TRBV6-2/TRBV6-3	-	TRBJ2-3	-	TGTGCCAGCAGTGAAGAGATAGGGGATACGCAGTATTTT	CASSEEIGDTQYF
TRBV4-1	-	TRBJ1-3	-	TGCGCCAGCAGCCAAGAGCTGATGAACACCATATATTTT	CASSQELMNTIYF
TRBV7-9	-	TRBJ2-3	-	TGTGCCAGCAGGCTAGGCTCGGGGGCGGTCACAGATACGCAGTATTTT	CASRLGSGAVTDTQYF
TRBV19	-	TRBJ2-5	-	TGTGCCAGTAGTCAAGGGACTTCAAAACAAGAGACCCAGTACTTC	CASSQGTSKQETQYF
TRBV10-2	-	TRBJ2-7	few	TGCGCCAGCAGTGAAGTGGAATTGCAGTACTTC	CASSEVELQYF
TRBV2	-	TRBJ1-5	many	TGTGCCAGCAGTGGGGAACAGCCCCAGCATTTT	CASSGEQPQHF
TRBV4-1	-	TRBJ2-6	-	TGCGCCAGCAGCCAAGAGGACGCTGGGGCCAACGTCCTGACTTTC	CASSQEDAGANVLTF
TRBV3-1	TRBD1	TRBJ1-2	many	TGTGCCACCAGGCAACAGGGGGCCAAGCATGGCTACACCTTC	CATRQQGAKHGYTF
TRBV19	-	TRBJ1-1	many	TGTGCTACGGCACGGGCAGTGAACACTGAAGCTTTCTTT	CATARAVNTEAFF
TRBV14	TRBD2	TRBJ2-5	-	TGTGCCAGCAGCCAAGATCGGGGGGGCCCTCAAGAGACCCAGTACTTC	CASSQDRGGPQETQYF
TRBV12-3/TRBV12-4	-	TRBJ2-3	few	TGTGCCAGCAGCTCAGACGACAGGGATACGCAGTATTTT	CASSSDDRDTQYF
TRBV2	TRBD1	TRBJ2-3	many	TGTGCCAGCGCCCGACAGGGCTACACAGATACGCAGTATTTT	CASARQGYTDTQYF
TRBV10-3	-	TRBJ2-1	-	TGTGCCTCCGTGGGGGGTTCTGACAATGAGCAGTTCTTC	CASVGGSDNEQFF
TRBV18	-	TRBJ1-5	once	TGTGCCAGCTCGCGGGAGAGCGATCAGCCCCAGCATTTT	CASSRESDQPQHF
TRBV6-1	-	TRBJ2-3	-	TGTGCCAGCAGTCCCCCATGGCCAGATACGCAGTATTTT	CASSPPWPDTQYF
TRBV2	-	TRBJ1-1	many	TGTGCCAGCAGTGAATTGGAGGATCGGACTGAAGCTTTCTTT	CASSELEDRTEAFF
TRBV11-2	TRBD2	TRBJ2-5	many	TGTGCCAGCAGCCTAGGGACTAGCGGGGCTCTTTTTGTGACCCAGTACTTC	CASSLGTSGALFVTQYF
TRBV7-9	TRBD1	TRBJ1-2	few	TGTGCCAGCAGATACTCCGGGACAGAAGCTAACTATGGCTACACCTTC	CASRYSGTEANYGYTF
TRBV7-8	-	TRBJ1-1	-	TGTGCCAGCAGCTTAGTCCGGTTCGGTAAGAACACTGAAGCTTTCTTT	CASSLVRFGKNTEAFF
TRBV9	-	TRBJ2-3	-	TGTGCCAGCAGCGTAGGGACTGGCGGGCCAGATACGCAGTATTTT	CASSVGTGGPDTQYF
TRBV27	-	TRBJ2-7	many	TGTGCCACCCGAGGTTGGGATCTGAGGGAGCAGTACTTC	CATRGWDLREQYF
TRBV19	TRBD1	TRBJ2-2	few	TGTGCCAGTACCTTCGATCAACAGGGGATCGGGGAGCTGTTTTTT	CASTFDQQGIGELFF
TRBV18	-	TRBJ1-2	many	TGTGCCAGCTCACCAGCGGAGGGGAGTCGGTATGGCTACACCTTC	CASSPAEGSRYGYTF
TRBV7-6	-	TRBJ1-3	-	TGTGCCAGCAGCTTATTTCCCGGGGCTACCATCTCTGGAAACACCATATATTTT	CASSLFPGATISGNTIYF
TRBV18	-	TRBJ2-7	few	TGTGCCAGCTCACCACCGGGCCTTGGGGGGGCGAAGGAGCAGTACTTC	CASSPPGLGGAKEQYF
TRBV3-1	TRBD1	TRBJ2-7	-	TGTGCCAGCAGCCGTGAGACTGGGACAGGGATCGGCGAGCAGTACTTC	CASSRETGTGIGEQYF
TRBV5-1	-	TRBJ1-6	-	TGCGCCAGCAGCTTGGACGGGGACAAGAATTCACCCCTCCACTTT	CASSLDGDKNSPLHF
TRBV6-2/TRBV6-3	-	TRBJ1-1	-	TGTGCCAGCGCCGCAGACAACATGAACACTGAAGCTTTCTTT	CASAADNMNTEAFF
TRBV2	-	TRBJ1-3	many	TGTGCCAGCAGAGCTGACATCTCTGGAAACACCATATATTTT	CASRADISGNTIYF
TRBV12-3/TRBV12-4	-	TRBJ1-4	many	TGTGCCAGCAGTTCCTTGGGGGGGCCAGCTGAAAAACTGTTTTTT	CASSSLGGPAEKLFF
TRBV12-3/TRBV12-4	-	TRBJ1-5	few	TGTGCCACCTCAAATCGGGGGGATCAGCCCCAGCATTTT	CATSNRGDQPQHF
TRBV11-2	-	TRBJ1-4	-	TGTGCCAGCAGCAAACAGGGAGGTGCAACTAATGAAAAACTGTTTTTT	CASSKQGGATNEKLFF
TRBV15	-	TRBJ1-2	-	TGTGCCACCAGCAGAGACCAGGCAAAGAACTATGGCTACACCTTC	CATSRDQAKNYGYTF
TRBV12-3/TRBV12-4	TRBD1	TRBJ2-7	-	TGTGCTGTAGGGACAGGGGGGTCCGGGGAGCAGTACTTC	CAVGTGGSGEQYF
TRBV20-1	-	TRBJ2-5	many	TGCAGTGCTAGAGTCAGCCAAGAGACCCAGTACTTC	CSARVSQETQYF
TRBV24-1	TRBD2	TRBJ2-3	-	TGTGCCACCAGTGATCCCTCGAGGAGCGGGGGGCCCACAGATACGCAGTATTTT	CATSDPSRSGGPTDTQYF
TRBV12-3/TRBV12-4	-	TRBJ1-2	many	TGTGCCAGCAGTTTATGGGGGTCTGGCTACACCTTC	CASSLWGSGYTF
TRBV6-5	-	TRBJ1-2	many	TGTGCCAGCAGTTACATGACCTGGGCAGGGCAGAATGGCTACACCTTC	CASSYMTWAGQNGYTF
TRBV20-1	-	TRBJ2-7	many	TGCAGTGCTAGATTGGGTTCCGGAGGGTACGAGCAGTACTTC	CSARLGSGGYEQYF
TRBV11-2	-	TRBJ2-7	many	TGTGCCAGCAGCTTCGGGGAACAGGGAGAGCAGTACTTC	CASSFGEQGEQYF